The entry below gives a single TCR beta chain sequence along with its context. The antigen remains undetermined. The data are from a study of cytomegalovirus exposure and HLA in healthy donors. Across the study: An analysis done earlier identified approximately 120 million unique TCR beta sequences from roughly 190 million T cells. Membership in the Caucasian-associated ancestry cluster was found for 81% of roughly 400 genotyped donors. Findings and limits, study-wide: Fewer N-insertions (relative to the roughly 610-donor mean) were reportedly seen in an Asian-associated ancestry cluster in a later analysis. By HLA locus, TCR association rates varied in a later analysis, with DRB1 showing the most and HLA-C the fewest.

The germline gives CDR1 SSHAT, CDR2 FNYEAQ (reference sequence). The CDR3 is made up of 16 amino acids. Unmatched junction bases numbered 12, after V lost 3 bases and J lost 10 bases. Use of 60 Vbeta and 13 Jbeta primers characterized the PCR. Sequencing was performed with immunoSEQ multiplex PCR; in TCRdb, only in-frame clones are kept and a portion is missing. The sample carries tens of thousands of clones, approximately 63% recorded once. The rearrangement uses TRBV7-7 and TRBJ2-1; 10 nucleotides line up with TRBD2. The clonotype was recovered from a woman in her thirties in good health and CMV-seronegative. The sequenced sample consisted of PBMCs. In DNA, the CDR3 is TGTGCCAGCAGCTTTGGGCTAGCGGGAGTGGGCGGAGAGCAGTTCTTC. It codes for CASSFGLAGVGGEQFF.